This entry is about one T cell receptor (beta chain). Produced via immunoSEQ multiplex PCR; TCRdb's table is partial and in-frame only. The sample shows roughly 53,000 clones, over 85% of them seen only once. V lost 6 bases, J lost 0 bases, and 9 bases lay in between. In germline, CDR1 is LNHDA, CDR2 SQIVND (reference sequence). The CDR3 is 14 residues long. The data belong to a study of T cell changes during pregnancy in multiple sclerosis. The clonotype originates from a female donor with multiple sclerosis, enrolled in a pregnancy study. The sample here was CD8+ T cells from peripheral blood mononuclear cells, taken before pregnancy. This chain uses TRBV19 with TRBJ2-1, with D maybe TRBD2 (7 bases). CDR3 sequence (DNA): TGTGCCAGTAGCGGGGGGCTCTCCTACAATGAGCAGTTCTTC. Encoded protein: CASSGGLSYNEQFF.